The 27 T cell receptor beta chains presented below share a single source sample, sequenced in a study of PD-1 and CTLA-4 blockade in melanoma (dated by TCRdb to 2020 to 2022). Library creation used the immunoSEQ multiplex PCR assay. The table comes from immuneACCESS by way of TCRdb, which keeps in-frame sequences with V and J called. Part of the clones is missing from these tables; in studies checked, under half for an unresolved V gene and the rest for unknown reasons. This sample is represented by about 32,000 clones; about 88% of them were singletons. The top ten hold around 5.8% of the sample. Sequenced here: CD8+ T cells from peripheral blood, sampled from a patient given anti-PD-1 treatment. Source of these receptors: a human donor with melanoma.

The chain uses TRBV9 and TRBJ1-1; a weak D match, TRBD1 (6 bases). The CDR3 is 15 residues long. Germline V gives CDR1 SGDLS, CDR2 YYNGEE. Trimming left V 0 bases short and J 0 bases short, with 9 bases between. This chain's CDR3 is CASSVGGGMNTEAFF. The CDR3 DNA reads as TGTGCCAGCAGCGTAGGAGGGGGGATGAACACTGAAGCTTTCTTT. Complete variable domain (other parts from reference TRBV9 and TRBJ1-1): DSGVTQTPKHLITATGQRVTLRCSPRSGDLSVYWYQQSLDQGLQFLIQYYNGEERAKGNILERFSAQQFPDLHSELNLSSLELGDSALYFCASSVGGGMNTEAFFGQGTRLTVV.

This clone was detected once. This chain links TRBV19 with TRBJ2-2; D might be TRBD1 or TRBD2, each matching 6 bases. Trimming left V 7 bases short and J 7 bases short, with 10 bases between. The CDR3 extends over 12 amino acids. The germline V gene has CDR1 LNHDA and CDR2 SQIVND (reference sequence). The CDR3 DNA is TGTGCCAGTACGGAGGGGGGCGGGGAGCTGTTTTTT. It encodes CASTEGGGELFF.

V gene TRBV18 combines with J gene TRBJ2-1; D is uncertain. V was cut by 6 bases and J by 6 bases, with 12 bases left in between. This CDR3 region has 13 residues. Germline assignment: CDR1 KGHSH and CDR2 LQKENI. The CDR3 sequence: CASSPDNLNEQFF. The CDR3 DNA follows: TGTGCCAGCTCGCCCGACAATCTCAATGAGCAGTTCTTC.

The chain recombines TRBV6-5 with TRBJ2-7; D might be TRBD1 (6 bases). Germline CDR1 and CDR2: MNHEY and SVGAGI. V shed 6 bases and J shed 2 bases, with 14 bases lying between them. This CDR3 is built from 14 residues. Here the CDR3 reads CASSDRDKPYEQYF. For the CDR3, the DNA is TGTGCCAGCAGCGATCGGGACAAGCCCTACGAGCAGTACTTC.

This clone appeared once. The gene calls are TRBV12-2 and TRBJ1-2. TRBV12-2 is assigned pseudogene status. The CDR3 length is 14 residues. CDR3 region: CASRLQEPNYGYTF. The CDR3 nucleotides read TGTGCAAGTCGCTTACAGGAGCCTAACTATGGCTACACCTTC.

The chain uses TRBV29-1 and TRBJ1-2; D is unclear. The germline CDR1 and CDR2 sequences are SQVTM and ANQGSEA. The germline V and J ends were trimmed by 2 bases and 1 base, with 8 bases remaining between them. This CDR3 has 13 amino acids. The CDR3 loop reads CSVETLGNYGYTF. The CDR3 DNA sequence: TGCAGCGTTGAAACTCTCGGTAACTATGGCTACACCTTC.

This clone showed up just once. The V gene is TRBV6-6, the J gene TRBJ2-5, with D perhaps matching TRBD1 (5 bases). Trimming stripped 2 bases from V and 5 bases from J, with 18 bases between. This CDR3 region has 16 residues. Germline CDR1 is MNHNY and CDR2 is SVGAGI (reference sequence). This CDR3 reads CASSYVSQGGWETQYF. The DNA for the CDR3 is TGTGCCAGCAGTTACGTGTCCCAGGGTGGGTGGGAGACCCAGTACTTC.

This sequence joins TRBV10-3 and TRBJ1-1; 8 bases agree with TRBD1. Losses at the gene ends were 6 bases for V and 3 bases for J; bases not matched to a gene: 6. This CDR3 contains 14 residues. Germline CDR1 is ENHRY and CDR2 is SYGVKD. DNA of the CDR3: TGTGCCATCAGATCGGACAGGGTTGACACTGAAGCTTTCTTT. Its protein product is CAIRSDRVDTEAFF.

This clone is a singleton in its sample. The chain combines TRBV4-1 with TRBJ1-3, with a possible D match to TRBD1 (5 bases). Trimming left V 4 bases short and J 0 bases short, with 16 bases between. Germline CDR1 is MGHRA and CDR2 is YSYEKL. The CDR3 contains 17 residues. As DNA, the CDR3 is TGCGCCAGCAGCCTGTTGCCCGGACAATCCTCTGGAAACACCATATATTTT. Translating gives CASSLLPGQSSGNTIYF.

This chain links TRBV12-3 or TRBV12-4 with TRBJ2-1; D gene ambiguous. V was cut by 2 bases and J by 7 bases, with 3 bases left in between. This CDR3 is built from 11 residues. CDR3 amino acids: CASSLMNEQFF. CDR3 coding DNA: TGTGCCAGCAGTTTAATGAATGAGCAGTTCTTC.

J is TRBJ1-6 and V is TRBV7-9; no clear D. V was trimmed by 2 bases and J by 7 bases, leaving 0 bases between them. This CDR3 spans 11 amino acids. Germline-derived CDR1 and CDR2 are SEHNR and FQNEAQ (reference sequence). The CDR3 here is CASSLNSPLHF. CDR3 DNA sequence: TGTGCCAGCAGCTTAAATTCACCCCTCCACTTT.

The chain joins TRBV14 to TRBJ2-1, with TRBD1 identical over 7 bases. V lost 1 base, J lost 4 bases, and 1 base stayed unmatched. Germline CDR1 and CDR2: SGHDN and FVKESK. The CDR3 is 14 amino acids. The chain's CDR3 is CASSQGTGYNEQFF. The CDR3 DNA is TGTGCCAGCAGCCAAGGGACAGGTTACAATGAGCAGTTCTTC. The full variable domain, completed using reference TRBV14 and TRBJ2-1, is EAGVTQFPSHSVIEKGQTVTLRCDPISGHDNLYWYRRVMGKEIKFLLHFVKESKQDESGMPNNRFLAERTGGTYSTLKVQPAELEDSGVYFCASSQGTGYNEQFFGPGTRLTVL.

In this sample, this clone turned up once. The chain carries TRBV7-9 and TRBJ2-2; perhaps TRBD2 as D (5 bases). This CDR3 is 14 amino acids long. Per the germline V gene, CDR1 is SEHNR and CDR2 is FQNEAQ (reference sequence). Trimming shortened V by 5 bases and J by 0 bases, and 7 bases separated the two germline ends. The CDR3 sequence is CASSPDSNTGELFF. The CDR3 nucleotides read TGTGCCAGCAGCCCGGACTCGAACACCGGGGAGCTGTTTTTT.

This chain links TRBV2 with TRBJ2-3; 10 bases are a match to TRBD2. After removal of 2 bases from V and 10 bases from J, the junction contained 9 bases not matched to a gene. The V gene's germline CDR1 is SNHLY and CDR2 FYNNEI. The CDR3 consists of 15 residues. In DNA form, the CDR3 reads TGTGCCAGCAGTGAATGGGCTAGCGGGGGAGGCCCGCAGTATTTT. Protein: CASSEWASGGGPQYF.

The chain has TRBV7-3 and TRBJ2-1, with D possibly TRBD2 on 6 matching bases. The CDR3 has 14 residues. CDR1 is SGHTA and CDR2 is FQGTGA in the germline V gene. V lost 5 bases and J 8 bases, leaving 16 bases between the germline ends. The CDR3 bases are TGTGCCAGCAGCCCCCTTGGAGGGATAGATGAGCAGTTCTTC. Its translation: CASSPLGGIDEQFF.

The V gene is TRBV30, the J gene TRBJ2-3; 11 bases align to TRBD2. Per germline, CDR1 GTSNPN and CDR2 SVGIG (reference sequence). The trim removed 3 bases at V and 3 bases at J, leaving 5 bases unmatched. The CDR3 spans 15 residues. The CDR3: CAWSLTSGVTDTQYF. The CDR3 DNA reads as TGTGCCTGGAGCCTGACTAGCGGGGTTACAGATACGCAGTATTTT.

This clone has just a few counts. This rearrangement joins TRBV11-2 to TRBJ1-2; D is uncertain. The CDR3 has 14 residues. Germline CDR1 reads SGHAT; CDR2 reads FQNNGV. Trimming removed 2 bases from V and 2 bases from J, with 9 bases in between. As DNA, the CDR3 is TGTGCCAGCAGCTTATCCAGCGGAAACTATGGCTACACCTTC. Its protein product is CASSLSSGNYGYTF.

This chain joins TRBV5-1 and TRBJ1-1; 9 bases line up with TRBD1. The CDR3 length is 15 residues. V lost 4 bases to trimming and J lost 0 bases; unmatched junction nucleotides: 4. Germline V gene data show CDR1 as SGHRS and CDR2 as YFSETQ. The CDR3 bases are TGCGCCAGCAGCCAGTGGACAGGGGTGAACACTGAAGCTTTCTTT. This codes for CASSQWTGVNTEAFF.

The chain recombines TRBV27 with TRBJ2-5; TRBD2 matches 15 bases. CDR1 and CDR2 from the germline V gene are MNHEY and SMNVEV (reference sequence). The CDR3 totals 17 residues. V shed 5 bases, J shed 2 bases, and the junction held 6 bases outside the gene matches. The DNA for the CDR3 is TGTGCCAGCAGTCCAGGGACTAGCGGGGGGTATCAAGAGACCCAGTACTTC. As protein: CASSPGTSGGYQETQYF.

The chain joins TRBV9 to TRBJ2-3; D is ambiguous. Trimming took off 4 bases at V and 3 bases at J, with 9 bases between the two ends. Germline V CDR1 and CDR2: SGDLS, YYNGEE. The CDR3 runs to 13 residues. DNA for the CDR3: TGTGCCAGCAGCCCAGAGTGGACAGATACGCAGTATTTT. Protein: CASSPEWTDTQYF.

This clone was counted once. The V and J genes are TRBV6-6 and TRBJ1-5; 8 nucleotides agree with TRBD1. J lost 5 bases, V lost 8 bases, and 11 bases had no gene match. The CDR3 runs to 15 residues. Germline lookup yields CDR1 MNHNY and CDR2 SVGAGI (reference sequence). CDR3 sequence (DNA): TGTGCCAGCCTAGGGCGGCAGGGGGCCGATCAGCCCCAGCATTTT. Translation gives CASLGRQGADQPQHF.

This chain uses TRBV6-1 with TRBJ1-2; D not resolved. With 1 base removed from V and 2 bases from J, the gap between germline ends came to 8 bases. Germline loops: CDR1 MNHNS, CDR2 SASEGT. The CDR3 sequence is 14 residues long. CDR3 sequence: CASSEVGPNYGYTF. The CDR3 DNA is TGTGCCAGCAGTGAAGTAGGACCCAACTATGGCTACACCTTC.

CDR3 residues: CAISVAGASIGDEQFF. DNA for the CDR3: TGTGCCATCAGTGTAGCGGGGGCGTCTATCGGCGATGAGCAGTTCTTC. The chain links TRBV10-3 to TRBJ2-1, with 9 bases fitting TRBD2. This CDR3 has 16 residues. Trimming cost V 4 bases and J 8 bases; bases outside gene matches: 12. The germline V gene has CDR1 ENHRY and CDR2 SYGVKD.

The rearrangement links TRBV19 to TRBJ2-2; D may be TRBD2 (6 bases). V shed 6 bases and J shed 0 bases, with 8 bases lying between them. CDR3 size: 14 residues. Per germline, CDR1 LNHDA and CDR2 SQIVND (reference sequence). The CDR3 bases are TGTGCCAGTAGCCGGGGGACGAACACCGGGGAGCTGTTTTTT. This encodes CASSRGTNTGELFF.

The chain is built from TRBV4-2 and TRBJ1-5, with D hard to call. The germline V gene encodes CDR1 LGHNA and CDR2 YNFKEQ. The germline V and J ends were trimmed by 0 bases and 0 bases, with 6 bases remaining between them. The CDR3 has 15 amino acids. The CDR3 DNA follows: TGTGCCAGCAGCCAAGATTCGTATAGCAATCAGCCCCAGCATTTT. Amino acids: CASSQDSYSNQPQHF.

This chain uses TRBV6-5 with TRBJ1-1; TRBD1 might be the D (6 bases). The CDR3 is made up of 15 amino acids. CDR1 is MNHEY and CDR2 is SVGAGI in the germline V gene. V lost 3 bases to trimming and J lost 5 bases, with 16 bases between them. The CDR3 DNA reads TGTGCCAGCAGTTATTCCGAGGAAGGGGGAACTGAAGCTTTCTTT. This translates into CASSYSEEGGTEAFF.

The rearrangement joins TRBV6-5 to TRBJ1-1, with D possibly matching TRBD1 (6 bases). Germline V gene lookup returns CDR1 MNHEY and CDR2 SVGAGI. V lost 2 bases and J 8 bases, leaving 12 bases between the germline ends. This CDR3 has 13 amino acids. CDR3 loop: CASSYGGGFEAFF. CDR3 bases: TGTGCCAGCAGTTACGGTGGGGGCTTCGAAGCTTTCTTT.